The T cell receptor beta chain under discussion was sequenced for a study of OX40 agonist ivuxolimab in advanced cancers. Sequencing was performed with immunoSEQ multiplex PCR; in TCRdb, only in-frame clones are kept and a portion is missing. The sample records tens of thousands of clones, 84% being singletons. Patients were excluded for autoimmune disease history or systemic immunosuppression. In germline, CDR1 is SSHAT, CDR2 FNYEAQ (reference sequence). This CDR3 is 12 amino acids long. Comments on this clone: Its specificity is unknown. One junction end disagrees with the germline gene, perhaps due to a read error.

General study findings and limits: Specificity for antigen went undetermined in the expanded peripheral T cells. Researchers report that CD8+ T cells had, on average, more expanded clones than CD4+.

This chain connects TRBV7-7 to TRBJ2-3, with D possibly being TRBD1 (5 bases). The sequence came from an adult with an advanced solid tumor such as melanoma, head and neck, liver or kidney cancer. Specimen: CD4+ or CD8+ T cells sorted from blood, collected in a trial of the OX40 agonist ivuxolimab. The CDR3 DNA sequence: TGTGCTAGCAGCTCAGACAGTTATACGCAGTATTTT. Amino acid sequence: CASSSDSYTQYF.